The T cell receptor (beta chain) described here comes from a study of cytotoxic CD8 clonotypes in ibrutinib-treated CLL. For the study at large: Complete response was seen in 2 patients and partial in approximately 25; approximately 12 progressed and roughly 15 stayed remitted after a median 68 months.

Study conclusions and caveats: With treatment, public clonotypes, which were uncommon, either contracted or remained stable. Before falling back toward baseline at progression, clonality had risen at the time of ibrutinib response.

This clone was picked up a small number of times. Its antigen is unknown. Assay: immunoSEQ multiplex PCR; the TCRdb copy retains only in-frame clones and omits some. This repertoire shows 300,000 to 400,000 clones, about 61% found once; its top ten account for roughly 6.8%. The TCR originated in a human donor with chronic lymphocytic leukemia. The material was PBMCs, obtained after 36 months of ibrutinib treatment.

The CDR3 bases are TGTGCCAGCTCACCAGGGGGGACCTACAATGAGCAGTTCTTC. Protein sequence: CASSPGGTYNEQFF. The chain joins TRBV18 to TRBJ2-1; D possibly corresponds to TRBD2 (6 bases). Per germline, CDR1 KGHSH and CDR2 LQKENI. CDR3 length: 14 amino acids. V shed 2 bases and J shed 2 bases, with 7 bases lying between them.